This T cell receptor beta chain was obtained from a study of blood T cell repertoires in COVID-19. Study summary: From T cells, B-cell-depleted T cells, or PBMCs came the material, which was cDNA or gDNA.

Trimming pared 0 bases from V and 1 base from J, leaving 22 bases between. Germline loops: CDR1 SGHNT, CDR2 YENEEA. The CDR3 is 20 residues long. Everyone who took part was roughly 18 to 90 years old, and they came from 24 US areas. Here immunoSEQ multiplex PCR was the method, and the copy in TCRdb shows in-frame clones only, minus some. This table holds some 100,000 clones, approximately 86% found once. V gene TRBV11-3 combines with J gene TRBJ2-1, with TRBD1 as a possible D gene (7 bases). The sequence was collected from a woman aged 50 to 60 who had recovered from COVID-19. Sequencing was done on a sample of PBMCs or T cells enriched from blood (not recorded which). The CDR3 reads CASSLEAGGGRGGSYNEQFF. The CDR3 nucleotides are TGTGCCAGCAGCTTAGAAGCCGGAGGGGGCAGGGGTGGATCCTACAATGAGCAGTTCTTC.